The clone carrying this T cell receptor (beta chain) was counted only a few times. The antigen is not known. These data are taken from a study of identical twins. Broader study findings: Researchers reported weaker excess twin sharing in beta out-of-frame sequences. A lower insertion count was a feature of abundant cord blood beta clonotypes, with no such feature in memory repertoires. Modelling approaches yielded underestimates of out-of-frame TCR alpha sharing between monozygotic twins.

TCRdb used MiXCR to reprocess the 5' RACE reads, holding one entry per CDR3 protein. This table has around 280,000 distinct CDR3 sequences, approximately 8% appearing once. The germline CDR1 and CDR2 sequences are ENHRY and SYGVKD. The CDR3 is made up of 15 amino acids. V shed 2 bases, J shed 9 bases, and the junction held 9 bases outside the gene matches. These data also formed part of another study, on yellow fever vaccine responses in identical twins. That study adds: After vaccination, twins' T cell response reportedly seemed partly convergent, partly personalized.

This clonotype originated in a woman in her late teens or twenties in good health. This sequence joins TRBV10-3 and TRBJ2-1, with 8 bases fitting TRBD1. Input material: memory (CD45RO+) T cells sorted from blood. CDR3 sequence: CAISESWPGGGEQFF. CDR3 sequence (DNA): TGTGCCATCAGTGAGAGCTGGCCAGGGGGCGGTGAGCAGTTCTTC.